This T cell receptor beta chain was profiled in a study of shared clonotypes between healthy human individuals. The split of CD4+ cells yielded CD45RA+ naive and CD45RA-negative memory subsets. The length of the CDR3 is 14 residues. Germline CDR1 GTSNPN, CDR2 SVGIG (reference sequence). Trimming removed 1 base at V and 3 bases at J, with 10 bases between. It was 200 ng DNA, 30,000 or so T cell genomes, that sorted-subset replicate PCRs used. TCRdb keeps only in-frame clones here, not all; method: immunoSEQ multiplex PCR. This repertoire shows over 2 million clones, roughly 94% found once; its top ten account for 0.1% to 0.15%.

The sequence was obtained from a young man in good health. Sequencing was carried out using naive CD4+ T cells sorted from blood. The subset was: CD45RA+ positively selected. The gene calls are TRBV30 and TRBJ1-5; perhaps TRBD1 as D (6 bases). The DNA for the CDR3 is TGTGCCTGGAGTGCCAGGGGAGCCAATCAGCCCCAGCATTTT. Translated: CAWSARGANQPQHF. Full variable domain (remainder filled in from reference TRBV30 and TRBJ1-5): SQTIHQWPATLVQPVGSPLSLECTVEGTSNPNLYWYRQAAGRGLQLLFYSVGIGQISSEVPQNLSASRPQDRQFILSSKKLLLSDSGFYLCAWSARGANQPQHFGDGTRLSIL.